This paragraph reports one TCR beta chain. What it recognizes is unknown. This specimen belongs to a study of a mutant IDH1 vaccine in newly diagnosed glioma. Overall study context: Previous care, which was radiotherapy, temozolomide, or both, most often involved both. Findings of the study overall: A vaccine-induced immune response developed in 93.3% of the patients. Pseudoprogression seemed unrelated to changes in top peripheral T cell clonotypes.

V was trimmed by 2 bases and J by 5 bases, leaving 19 bases between them. Germline V gene sequence: CDR1 SEHNR, CDR2 FQNEAQ (reference sequence). This CDR3 is 17 amino acids long. Clones were read by immunoSEQ multiplex PCR, and TCRdb kept only the in-frame ones, dropping some. The table includes roughly 40,000 clones, 80% to 95% detected once. Time point indicated: week 5, during vaccination. Mutant IDH1 20-mer peptide, at 300 ug, made up each vaccine dose, with topical imiquimod. The donors had new WHO grade 3 or 4 astrocytomas; these were IDH1-mutant and ATRX-lost. The sequence was collected from a man aged 50 or older with glioma. The specimen was PBMCs, collected from a glioma patient whose treatment included an IDH1 peptide vaccine. V usage is TRBV7-9 and J usage is TRBJ2-1, with no clear D. CDR3 DNA sequence: TGTGCCAGCAGCTTAATTTCGGGCCAGCCGAGGCACAATGAGCAGTTCTTC. It yields the protein CASSLISGQPRHNEQFF.